This T cell receptor beta chain was sequenced for a study of blood T cell repertoires in COVID-19 (dated by TCRdb to about 2020). Regarding the study in general: Samples covering the acute and convalescent phases of COVID-19 were provided by collaborators in the United States, Italy and Spain. The material from the prospective study consisted of cDNA or gDNA derived from T cells, B-cell-depleted T cells, or PBMCs. A de-identified subject ID, COVID-19 status, age in years and sex were almost always included in the sample metadata. The repertoires were released in a freely available public database meant as a resource for research on the immune response to SARS-CoV-2. The samples were drawn from two sources: the first 160 participants of the ongoing ImmuneRACE study, and over 950 subjects contributed by 6 global collaborators. Where HLA class I and class II types were available, the types were taken from metadata supplied by the sample provider, not from assay-based typing. Subjects who had been exposed to COVID-19, were actively infected with it, or had recovered from it provided the deeply sampled blood TCRbeta repertoires that made up the dataset.

TCRbeta CDR3 regions were amplified from genomic DNA using the immunoSEQ Assay, a bias-controlled multiplex PCR. As for the original processing: The number of nucleated cells in each sample was estimated by amplification of reference gene primers within the assay. Sequence reads were collapsed and filtered to measure the absolute abundance of every unique TCRbeta CDR3 rearrangement. Productive Simpson clonality was computed per sample as the square root of Simpson's diversity index over productive rearrangements. Drawn from immuneACCESS, this table holds only the in-frame rearrangements with V and J called that TCRdb kept. Clones are partly lost; checked studies trace under half to an unresolved V gene and leave the rest unexplained. That table furnishes V, J and clone size, whereas the DNA furnished D and trimming. Across this sample there are hundreds of thousands of clones, with around four fifths seen only once. The ten largest clones capture around 27% of the sample.

The collaborating institutions used their own protocols to collect whole blood in K2EDTA tubes. For TCRbeta analysis, collaborators shipped samples as frozen whole blood, isolated PBMCs, or DNA extracted from either of those sample types. Worth noting for this clone: The clone's antigen remains unknown. No much larger clonotype is one base removed from it; base qualities were not supplied.

The full study reports these points: The quantity of clinical and demographic metadata differed by source and by participant and was supplied without curation.

V is reduced by 0 bases and J by 3 bases, leaving a spacing of 8 bases between them. From a lookup of the germline V gene (reference sequence), CDR1 and CDR2 are SEHNR and FQNEAQ. Including cysteine and phenylalanine, the CDR3 has 14 amino acids. Of all the DNA, just the CDR3 is kept, 42 bases in frame from base 1. The sequencing input was peripheral blood. The chain is made from TRBV7-9 and TRBJ2-5; the D gene is possibly TRBD2, with 5 bases matching. The origin of this receptor is a man in his forties with acute or convalescent COVID-19. This receptor has the CDR3 CASSLANSEETQYF. The sequenced DNA: TGTGCCAGCAGCTTAGCTAATAGCGAAGAGACCCAGTACTTC.